This paragraph reports one T cell receptor (beta chain). What it binds is unknown. This sample stems from a study of cytomegalovirus exposure and HLA in healthy donors. Study-level points and caveats: Later analysis showed most CMV-associated TCR beta chains appearing HLA-restricted. Association of a missense DCLRE1C variant with TCR beta V- and J-gene trimming was reported in a later analysis.

The PCR employed 60 Vbeta primers together with 13 Jbeta primers. This table comes from immunoSEQ multiplex PCR, and its TCRdb copy is limited to in-frame clones, with some not included. The listing contains about 200,000 clones. The CDR3 is made up of 17 amino acids. Germline V CDR1 and CDR2: MNHNS, SASEGT. V lost 3 bases and J lost 6; bases outside the gene matches: 9. The J gene is TRBJ2-1, the V gene TRBV6-1, with 12 bases lining up with TRBD2. This sequence originates from a girl aged 2 to 10 in good health and CMV-seropositive. Source material: PBMCs. The CDR3 loop is CASSDPRLAGDFNEQFF. CDR3 bases: TGTGCCAGCAGTGACCCCCGACTAGCGGGAGACTTCAATGAGCAGTTCTTC.